The 7 T cell receptor beta chains below all came from one sample that was sequenced in a study of Ad26.COV2.S vaccination and SARS-CoV-2 variants. Treatment in this sample: about 20 received Ad26.COV2.S at low or high dose, single or two shots; five or six received placebo; per-sample allocation not given. After the first vaccine or placebo injection, samples were drawn on day 63. The repertoire was sequenced with immunoSEQ multiplex PCR; TCRdb's copy has only in-frame clones and lacks some. The sample carries 350,000 to 400,000 clones, roughly nine tenths recorded once. The specimen comprised peripheral blood, sampled in a trial of Ad26.COV2.S vaccine versus placebo. The receptors were sampled from a person aged 18-65 years who received the Ad26.COV2.S COVID-19 vaccine or a placebo.

The chain combines TRBV12-3 or TRBV12-4 with TRBJ2-3; the D gene could be TRBD1 or TRBD2 (6 bases each). This CDR3 spans 13 amino acids. Trimming took 6 bases from V and 7 from J, leaving 14 bases between them. The CDR3 protein is CASSQGGPYTQYF. DNA of the CDR3: TGTGCCAGCAGCCAAGGGGGGCCGTATACGCAGTATTTT.

CDR3 DNA: TGCGCCAGCAGACGTACCTCCGGGACAGAGCTTTTGGGAATTAGAAACAATGAGCAGTTCTTC. It specifies CASRRTSGTELLGIRNNEQFF. The rearrangement uses TRBV5-1 and TRBJ2-1; 7 bases map to TRBD1. This CDR3 comprises 21 residues. V shed 5 bases, J shed 5 bases, and the junction held 28 bases outside the gene matches. Per germline, CDR1 SGHRS and CDR2 YFSETQ.

In this sample, this clone turned up once. The chain couples TRBV7-8 to TRBJ1-5; 7 positions agree with TRBD1. The CDR3 length is 15 residues. The V gene end was trimmed by 5 bases and the J gene end by 3 bases; junction bases not matched to a gene: 7. Per the germline V gene, CDR1 is SGHVS and CDR2 is FQNEAQ. CDR3 residues: CASSITGVDNQPQHF. CDR3 sequence (DNA): TGTGCCAGCAGCATTACAGGGGTAGACAATCAGCCCCAGCATTTT.

This clone was detected only a few times. The chain uses TRBV7-9 and TRBJ2-2, with D uncertain. The CDR3 extends over 12 amino acids. Per the germline V gene, CDR1 is SEHNR and CDR2 is FQNEAQ (reference sequence). The V and J ends lost 5 bases and 3 bases respectively, with 4 bases between them. CDR3 sequence: CASSLDTGELFF. The CDR3 nucleotides read TGTGCCAGCAGCCTAGACACCGGGGAGCTGTTTTTT.

V usage is TRBV6-1 and J usage is TRBJ2-7, with 8 bases fitting TRBD2. Per germline, CDR1 MNHNS and CDR2 SASEGT. This CDR3 contains 15 residues. V lost 2 bases to trimming and J lost 1 base; unmatched junction nucleotides: 4. The CDR3 here is CASSEWGGGSYEQYF. The CDR3 DNA follows: TGTGCCAGCAGTGAATGGGGCGGGGGGTCCTACGAGCAGTACTTC.

The gene calls are TRBV7-2 and TRBJ2-2, with 9 bases that match TRBD2. Trimming at V came to 4 bases and at J to 5 bases, leaving 11 bases not matched to a gene. This CDR3 region has 17 residues. CDR1 SGHTA and CDR2 FQGNSA come from the germline V gene. CDR3 in DNA: TGTGCCAGCAGCTCCGAAGCGGGGGGCCTGTTAACCGGGGAGCTGTTTTTT. The encoded protein is CASSSEAGGLLTGELFF.

The rearrangement links TRBV9 to TRBJ1-2; TRBD1 matches at 7 bases. The CDR3 is 16 residues long. The V gene's germline CDR1 is SGDLS and CDR2 YYNGEE. With V trimmed by 3 bases and J by 6 bases, 14 bases remained unmatched. CDR3 loop: CASSARWGQRIDGYTF. CDR3 DNA sequence: TGTGCCAGCAGCGCCCGATGGGGACAGAGGATCGATGGCTACACCTTC.